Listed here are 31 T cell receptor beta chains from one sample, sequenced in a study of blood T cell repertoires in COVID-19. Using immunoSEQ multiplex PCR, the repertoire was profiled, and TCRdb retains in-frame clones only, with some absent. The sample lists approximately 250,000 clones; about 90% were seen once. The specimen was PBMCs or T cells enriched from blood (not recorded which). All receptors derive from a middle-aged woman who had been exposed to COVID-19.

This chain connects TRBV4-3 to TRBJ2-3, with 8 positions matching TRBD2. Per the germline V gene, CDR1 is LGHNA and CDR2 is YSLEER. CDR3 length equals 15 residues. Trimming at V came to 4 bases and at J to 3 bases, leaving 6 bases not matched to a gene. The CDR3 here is CASSRKAGETDTQYF. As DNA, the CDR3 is TGCGCCAGCAGCCGAAAAGCGGGGGAGACAGATACGCAGTATTTT.

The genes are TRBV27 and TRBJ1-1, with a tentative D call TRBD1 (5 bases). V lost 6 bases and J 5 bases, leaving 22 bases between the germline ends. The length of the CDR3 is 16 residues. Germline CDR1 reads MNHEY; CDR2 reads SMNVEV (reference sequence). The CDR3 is CASSSTERGPLTEAFF. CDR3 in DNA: TGTGCCAGCAGCTCGACGGAGCGGGGACCCTTAACTGAAGCTTTCTTT.

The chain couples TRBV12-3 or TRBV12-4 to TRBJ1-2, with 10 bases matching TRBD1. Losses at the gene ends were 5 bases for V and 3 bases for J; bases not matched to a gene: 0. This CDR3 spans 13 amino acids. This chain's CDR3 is CASSGQGDYGYTF. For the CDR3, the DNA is TGTGCCAGCAGTGGACAGGGGGACTATGGCTACACCTTC.

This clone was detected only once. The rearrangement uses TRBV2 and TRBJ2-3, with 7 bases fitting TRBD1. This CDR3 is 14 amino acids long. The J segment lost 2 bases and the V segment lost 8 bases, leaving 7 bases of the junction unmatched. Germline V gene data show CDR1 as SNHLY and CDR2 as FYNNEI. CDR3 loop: CASGGQLATDTQYF. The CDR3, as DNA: TGTGCCAGCGGGGGACAGCTTGCCACAGATACGCAGTATTTT.

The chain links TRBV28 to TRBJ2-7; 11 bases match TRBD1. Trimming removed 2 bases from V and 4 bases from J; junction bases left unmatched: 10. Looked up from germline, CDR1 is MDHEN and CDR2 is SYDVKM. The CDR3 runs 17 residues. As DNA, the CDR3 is TGTGCCAGCAGTTTACCCCAAGGGACAGGGGGAAATTACGAGCAGTACTTC. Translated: CASSLPQGTGGNYEQYF.

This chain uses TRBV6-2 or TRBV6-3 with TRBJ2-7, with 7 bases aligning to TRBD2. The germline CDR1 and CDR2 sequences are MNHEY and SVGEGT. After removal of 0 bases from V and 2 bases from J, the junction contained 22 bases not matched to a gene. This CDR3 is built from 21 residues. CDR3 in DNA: TGTGCCAGCAGTTACTCACTCGAGGGTAGGCCCGGGACTAAGGATGCCTACGAGCAGTACGTC. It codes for CASSYSLEGRPGTKDAYEQYV.

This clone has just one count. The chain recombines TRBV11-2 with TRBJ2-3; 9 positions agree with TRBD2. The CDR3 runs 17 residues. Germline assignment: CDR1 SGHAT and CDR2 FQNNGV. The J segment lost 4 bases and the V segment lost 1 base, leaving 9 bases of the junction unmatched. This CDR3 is CASSLAVLAGRSDTQYF. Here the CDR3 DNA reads TGTGCCAGCAGCTTAGCGGTCCTAGCGGGAAGGTCAGATACGCAGTATTTT.

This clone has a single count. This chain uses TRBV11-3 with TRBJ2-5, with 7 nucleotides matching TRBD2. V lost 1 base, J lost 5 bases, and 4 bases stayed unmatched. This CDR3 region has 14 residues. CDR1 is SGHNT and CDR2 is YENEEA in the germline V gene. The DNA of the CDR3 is TGTGCCAGCAGCTTAGGACTAGCCGGCGAGACCCAGTACTTC. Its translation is CASSLGLAGETQYF.

CDR3 nucleotide sequence: TGTGCCAGCTCACAAATGGGGGCTATGAACACTGAAGCTTTCTTT. It translates to CASSQMGAMNTEAFF. V is TRBV18 and J is TRBJ1-1; possible D gene TRBD1, 6 bases. Looked up from germline, CDR1 is KGHSH and CDR2 is LQKENI. The CDR3 runs 15 residues. The V and J ends lost 4 bases and 0 bases respectively, with 12 bases between them.

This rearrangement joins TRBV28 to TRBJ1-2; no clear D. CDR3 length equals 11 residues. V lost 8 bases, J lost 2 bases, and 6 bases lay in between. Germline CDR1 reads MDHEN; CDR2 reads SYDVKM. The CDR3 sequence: CASLRNYGYTF. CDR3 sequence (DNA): TGTGCCAGCCTCAGGAACTATGGCTACACCTTC.

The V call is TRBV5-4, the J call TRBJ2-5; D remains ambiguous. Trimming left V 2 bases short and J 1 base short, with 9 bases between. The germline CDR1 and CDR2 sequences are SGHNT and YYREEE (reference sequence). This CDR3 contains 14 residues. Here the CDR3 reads CASSFDTSQETQYF. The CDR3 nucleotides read TGTGCCAGCAGCTTCGACACCTCCCAAGAGACCCAGTACTTC.

The CDR3 nucleotides read TGTGCCAGCAGGGGACAGGGTACAGAGACCCAGTACTTC. It is translated as CASRGQGTETQYF. V gene TRBV25-1 combines with J gene TRBJ2-5; 9 bases match TRBD1. The CDR3 covers 13 residues. Per germline, CDR1 MGHDK and CDR2 SYGVNS. V lost 6 bases and J lost 4; bases outside the gene matches: 3.

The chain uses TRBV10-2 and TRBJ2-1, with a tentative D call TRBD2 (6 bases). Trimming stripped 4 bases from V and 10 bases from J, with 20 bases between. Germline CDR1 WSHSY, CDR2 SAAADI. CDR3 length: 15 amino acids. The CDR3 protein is CASSGGGTMHGEQFF. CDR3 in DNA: TGCGCCAGCAGTGGGGGAGGTACAATGCACGGAGAGCAGTTCTTC.

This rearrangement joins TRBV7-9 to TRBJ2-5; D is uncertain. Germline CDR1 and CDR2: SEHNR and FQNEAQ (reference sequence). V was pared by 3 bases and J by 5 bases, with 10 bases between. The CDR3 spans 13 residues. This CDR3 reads CASSLRSGETQYF. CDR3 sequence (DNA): TGTGCCAGCAGCTTGAGGTCTGGTGAGACCCAGTACTTC.

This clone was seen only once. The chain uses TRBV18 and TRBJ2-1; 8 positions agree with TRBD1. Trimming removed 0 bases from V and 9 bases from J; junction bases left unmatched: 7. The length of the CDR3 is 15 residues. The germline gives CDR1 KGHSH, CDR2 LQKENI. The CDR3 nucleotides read TGTGCCAGCTCACCACCGCACCGAACAGGGGGTGAGCAGTTCTTC. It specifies CASSPPHRTGGEQFF.

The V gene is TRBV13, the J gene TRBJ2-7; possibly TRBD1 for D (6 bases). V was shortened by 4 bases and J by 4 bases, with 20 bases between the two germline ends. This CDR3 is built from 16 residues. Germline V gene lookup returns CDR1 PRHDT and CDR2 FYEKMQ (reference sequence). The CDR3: CASSWAITGSYYEQYF. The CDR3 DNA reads TGTGCCAGCAGCTGGGCGATAACAGGGAGCTATTACGAGCAGTACTTC.

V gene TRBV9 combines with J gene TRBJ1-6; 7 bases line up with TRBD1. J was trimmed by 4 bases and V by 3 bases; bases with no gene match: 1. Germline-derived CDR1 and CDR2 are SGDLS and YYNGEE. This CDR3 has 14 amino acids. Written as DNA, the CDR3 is TGTGCCAGCAGCGGGGGACAGTATAATTCACCCCTCCACTTT. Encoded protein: CASSGGQYNSPLHF. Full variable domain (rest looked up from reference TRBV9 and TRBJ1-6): DSGVTQTPKHLITATGQRVTLRCSPRSGDLSVYWYQQSLDQGLQFLIQYYNGEERAKGNILERFSAQQFPDLHSELNLSSLELGDSALYFCASSGGQYNSPLHFGNGTRLTVT.

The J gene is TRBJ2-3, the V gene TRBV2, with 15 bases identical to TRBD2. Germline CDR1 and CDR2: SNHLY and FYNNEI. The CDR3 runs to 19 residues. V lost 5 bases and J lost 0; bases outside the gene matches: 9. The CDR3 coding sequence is TGTGCCAGCAGTACCCCCGGGACTAGCGGGGGGCCTAGCACAGATACGCAGTATTTT. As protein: CASSTPGTSGGPSTDTQYF.

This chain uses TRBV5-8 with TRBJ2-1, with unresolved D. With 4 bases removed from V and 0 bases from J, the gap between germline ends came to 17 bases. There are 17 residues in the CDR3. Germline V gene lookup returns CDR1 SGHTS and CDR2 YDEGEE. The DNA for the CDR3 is TGTGCCAGCAGCCCCAGAATGGGCGACCCCTCCTACAATGAGCAGTTCTTC. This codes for CASSPRMGDPSYNEQFF. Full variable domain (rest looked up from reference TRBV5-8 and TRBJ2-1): EAGVTQSPTHLIKTRGQQATLRCSPISGHTSVYWYQQALGLGLQFLLWYDEGEERNRGNFPPRFSGRQFPNYSSELNVNALELEDSALYLCASSPRMGDPSYNEQFFGPGTRLTVL.

The DNA for the CDR3 is TGTGCCAGCAGTCCCAGACTAGCCCCCGATACGCAGTATTTT. It specifies CASSPRLAPDTQYF. J is TRBJ2-3 and V is TRBV27; 7 nucleotides line up with TRBD2. Per the germline V gene, CDR1 is MNHEY and CDR2 is SMNVEV (reference sequence). The CDR3 is 14 residues long. V dropped 5 bases and J dropped 6; count of bases not matched to a gene: 8.

The CDR3 DNA is TGTGCCAGCAGCTTAGCGCAGATGTCCAATTCACCCCTCCACTTT. Its protein product is CASSLAQMSNSPLHF. The rearrangement uses TRBV7-2 and TRBJ1-6; D not resolved. Germline V gene sequence: CDR1 SGHTA, CDR2 FQGNSA. This CDR3 is 15 amino acids long. V was clipped by 0 bases and J by 7 bases, with 10 bases between them.

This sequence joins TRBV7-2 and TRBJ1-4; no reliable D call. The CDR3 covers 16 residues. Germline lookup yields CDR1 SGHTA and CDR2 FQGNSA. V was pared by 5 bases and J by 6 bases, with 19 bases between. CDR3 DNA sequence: TGTGCCAGCAGCCCCCGCTGGGGAGGGCAGTATGAAAAACTGTTTTTT. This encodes CASSPRWGGQYEKLFF.

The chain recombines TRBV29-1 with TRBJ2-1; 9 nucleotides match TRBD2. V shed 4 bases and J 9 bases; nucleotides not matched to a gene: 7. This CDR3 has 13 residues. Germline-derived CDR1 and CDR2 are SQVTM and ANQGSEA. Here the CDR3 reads CSVAGTSSGEQFF. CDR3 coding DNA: TGCAGCGTTGCTGGGACTAGCAGCGGTGAGCAGTTCTTC.

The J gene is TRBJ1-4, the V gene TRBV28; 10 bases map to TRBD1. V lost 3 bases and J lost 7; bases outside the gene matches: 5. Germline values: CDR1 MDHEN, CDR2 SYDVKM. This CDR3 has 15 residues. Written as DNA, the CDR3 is TGTGCCAGCAGTTTCCCGACAGGGGGCGGTGAAAAACTGTTTTTT. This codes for CASSFPTGGGEKLFF.

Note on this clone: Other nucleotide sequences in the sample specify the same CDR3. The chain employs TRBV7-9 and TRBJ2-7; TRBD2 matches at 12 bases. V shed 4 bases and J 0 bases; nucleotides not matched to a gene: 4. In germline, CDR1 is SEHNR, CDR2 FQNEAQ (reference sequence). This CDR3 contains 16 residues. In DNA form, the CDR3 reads TGTGCCAGCAGCTCATCTAGCGGGGGGGCCTCCTACGAGCAGTACTTC. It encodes CASSSSSGGASYEQYF.

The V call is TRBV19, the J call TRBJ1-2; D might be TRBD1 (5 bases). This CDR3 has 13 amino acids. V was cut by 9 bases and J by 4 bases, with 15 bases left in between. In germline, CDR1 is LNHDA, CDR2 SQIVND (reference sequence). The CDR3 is CASSAGSTYGYTF. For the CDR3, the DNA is TGTGCCAGCTCCGCAGGGTCGACCTATGGCTACACCTTC.

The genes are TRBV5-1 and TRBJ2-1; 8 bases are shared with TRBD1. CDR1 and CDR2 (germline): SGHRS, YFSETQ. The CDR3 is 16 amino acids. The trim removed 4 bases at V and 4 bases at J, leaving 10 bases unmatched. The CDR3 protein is CASSPEPGGRYNEQFF. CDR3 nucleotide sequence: TGCGCCAGCAGCCCCGAACCAGGGGGCAGATACAATGAGCAGTTCTTC.

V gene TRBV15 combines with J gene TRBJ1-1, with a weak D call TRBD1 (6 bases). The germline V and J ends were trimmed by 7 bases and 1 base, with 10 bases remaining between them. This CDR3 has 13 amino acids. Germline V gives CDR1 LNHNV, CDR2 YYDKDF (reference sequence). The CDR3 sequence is CATTLTGNTEAFF. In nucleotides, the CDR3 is TGTGCCACCACTCTGACAGGGAACACTGAAGCTTTCTTT.

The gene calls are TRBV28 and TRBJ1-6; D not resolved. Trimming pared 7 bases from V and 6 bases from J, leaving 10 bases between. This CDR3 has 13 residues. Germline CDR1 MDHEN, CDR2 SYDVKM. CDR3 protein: CASTPAPNSPLHF. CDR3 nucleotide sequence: TGTGCCAGCACCCCTGCGCCTAATTCACCCCTCCACTTT.

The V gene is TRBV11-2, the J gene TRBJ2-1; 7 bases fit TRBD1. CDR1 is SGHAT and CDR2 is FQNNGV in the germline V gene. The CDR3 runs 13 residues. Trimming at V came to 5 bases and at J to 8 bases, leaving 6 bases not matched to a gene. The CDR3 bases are TGTGCCAGCAGCCAAGGGGGCTGGGATGAGCAGTTCTTC. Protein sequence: CASSQGGWDEQFF.

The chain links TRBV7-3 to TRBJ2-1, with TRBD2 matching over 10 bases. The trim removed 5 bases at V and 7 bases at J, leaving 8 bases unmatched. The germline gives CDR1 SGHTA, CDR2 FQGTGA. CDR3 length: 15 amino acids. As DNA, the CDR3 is TGTGCCAGCAGCCCGCTAGCGGGAGCGGGGAATGAGCAGTTCTTC. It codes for CASSPLAGAGNEQFF.